These 32 T cell receptor beta chains came from one sample sequenced in a study of shared T cell receptors in the human thymus. Assay: immunoSEQ multiplex PCR; the TCRdb copy retains only in-frame clones and omits some. The sample holds hundreds of thousands of clones; roughly 86% are singletons and the top ten take 0.0094%. The same data also contributed to another study, on human thymus T cells.

Specimen: thymocytes. These receptor sequences come from a boy less than two years old with a congenital heart defect.

This clone was observed a handful of times. This sequence joins TRBV4-1 and TRBJ1-4, with no clear D. CDR3 length equals 13 residues. Deletions cut 0 bases from V and 8 bases from J, with 7 bases between. CDR1 MGHRA and CDR2 YSYEKL come from the germline V gene. In nucleotides, the CDR3 is TGCGCCAGCAGCCAAGAATCCTTAGAAAAACTGTTTTTT. It encodes CASSQESLEKLFF.

This clone was counted a single time. The CDR3 end shows no conserved phenylalanine or tryptophan, and so a read error is likely. It is unclear where the CDR3 begins or ends on the DNA, so no DNA is shown, and the CDR3 is as TCRdb lists it. This sequence joins TRBV20-1 and TRBJ2-7; the table's TRBD2 call for D was not verified on the DNA. The CDR3 sequence runs 11 residues, both termini included. Germline values: CDR1 DFQATT, CDR2 SNEGSKA (reference sequence). CDR3 sequence reads: CSATGGTVRME.

This clone showed up just once. The chain uses TRBV9 and TRBJ1-1; D perhaps matches TRBD1 (5 bases). The CDR3 is 15 residues long. Germline V CDR1 and CDR2: SGDLS, YYNGEE. V was cut by 2 bases and J by 0 bases, with 11 bases left in between. The CDR3 reads CASSVSGALNTEAFF. The CDR3 DNA reads as TGTGCCAGCAGCGTTTCTGGGGCCCTGAACACTGAAGCTTTCTTT.

A note on this clone: The sample carries other DNA sequences with the same CDR3. This chain links TRBV5-1 with TRBJ2-3; D is unclear. The CDR3 runs 14 residues. Germline V gene sequence: CDR1 SGHRS, CDR2 YFSETQ. Trimming removed 0 bases at V and 0 bases at J, with 5 bases between. The CDR3 loop reads CASSLVGSTDTQYF. In nucleotides, the CDR3 is TGCGCCAGCAGCTTGGTGGGCAGCACAGATACGCAGTATTTT. Based on the CDR3 plus reference TRBV5-1 and TRBJ2-3, the full variable domain is KAGVTQTPRYLIKTRGQQVTLSCSPISGHRSVSWYQQTPGQGLQFLFEYFSETQRNKGNFPGRFSGRQFSNSRSEMNVSTLELGDSALYLCASSLVGSTDTQYFGPGTRLTVL.

The chain recombines TRBV5-5 with TRBJ1-5, with 10 bases matching TRBD1. CDR1 SGHKS and CDR2 YYEKEE come from the germline V gene (reference sequence). V was pared by 4 bases and J by 3 bases, with 10 bases of the junction left unmatched. The CDR3 extends over 17 amino acids. Written as DNA, the CDR3 is TGTGCCAGCAGCCGGACAGGGGGTAATTCTTTCAATCAGCCCCAGCATTTT. Amino acids: CASSRTGGNSFNQPQHF.

The rearrangement links TRBV7-2 to TRBJ2-3, with 8 bases identical to TRBD1. The J segment lost 5 bases and the V segment lost 5 bases, leaving 6 bases of the junction unmatched. The CDR3 contains 14 residues. Germline V gene sequence: CDR1 SGHTA, CDR2 FQGNSA. This chain's CDR3 is CASSRGTGQDTQYF. CDR3 coding DNA: TGTGCCAGCAGCCGCGGGACAGGTCAAGATACGCAGTATTTT. Drawing the rest from reference TRBV7-2 and TRBJ2-3, the complete variable domain is GAGVSQSPSNKVTEKGKDVELRCDPISGHTALYWYRQSLGQGLEFLIYFQGNSAPDKSGLPSDRFSAERTGGSVSTLTIQRTQQEDSAVYLCASSRGTGQDTQYFGPGTRLTVL.

V usage is TRBV14 and J usage is TRBJ2-1; no reliable D call. Germline V CDR1 and CDR2: SGHDN, FVKESK. CDR3 length equals 13 residues. Trimming shortened V by 4 bases and J by 3 bases, and 7 bases separated the two germline ends. In nucleotides, the CDR3 is TGTGCCAGCAGCCCCAGCGTCTACAATGAGCAGTTCTTC. Amino acid sequence: CASSPSVYNEQFF.

The J gene is TRBJ2-5, the V gene TRBV7-9, with TRBD1 matching 7 bases. This CDR3 is built from 14 residues. The trim removed 8 bases at V and 5 bases at J, leaving 11 bases unmatched. Germline V gene data show CDR1 as SEHNR and CDR2 as FQNEAQ (reference sequence). CDR3 DNA sequence: TGTGCCAGCCTTTCGGGGACAGTTATTGAGACCCAGTACTTC. Residues: CASLSGTVIETQYF.

This clone turned up a few times. This rearrangement joins TRBV14 to TRBJ2-1; D possibly corresponds to TRBD2 (6 bases). Germline CDR1 SGHDN, CDR2 FVKESK. The CDR3 loop spans 15 amino acids. V dropped 4 bases and J dropped 7 bases, with 17 bases sitting between them. Written as DNA, the CDR3 is TGTGCCAGCAGCCCGACGGGGGTGGCGGGGAATGAGCAGTTCTTC. It translates to CASSPTGVAGNEQFF.

The chain joins TRBV29-1 to TRBJ1-5; perhaps TRBD1 as D (6 bases). The CDR3 spans 11 residues. V gave up 6 bases and J gave up 5 bases, with 8 bases separating them. Per germline, CDR1 SQVTM and CDR2 ANQGSEA. CDR3 DNA: TGCAGCGTCCGGACAGATCAGCCCCAGCATTTT. Protein: CSVRTDQPQHF.

V is TRBV15 and J is TRBJ1-5, with D maybe TRBD1 (5 bases). The CDR3 consists of 15 residues. Trimming cost V 1 base and J 5 bases, with 12 bases left between them. Looked up from germline, CDR1 is LNHNV and CDR2 is YYDKDF (reference sequence). As DNA, the CDR3 is TGTGCCACCAGCAGAGGCAGGGTCATGGATCAGCCCCAGCATTTT. Its translation is CATSRGRVMDQPQHF.

This sequence joins TRBV2 and TRBJ1-1, with D maybe TRBD1 (5 bases). Germline assignment: CDR1 SNHLY and CDR2 FYNNEI. The CDR3 is 16 amino acids. V lost 6 bases to trimming and J lost 4 bases, with 21 bases between them. The CDR3 DNA is TGTGCCAGCAGGGATGCTCACAGAACCGGGGGCACTGAAGCTTTCTTT. Translated, it gives CASRDAHRTGGTEAFF.

The chain has TRBV7-2 and TRBJ1-3; D may be TRBD1 (6 bases). V lost 5 bases to trimming and J lost 0 bases, with 14 bases between them. This CDR3 comprises 16 residues. Germline CDR1 is SGHTA and CDR2 is FQGNSA. The CDR3 DNA follows: TGTGCCAGCAGCGTCCGAGCAGGGGCCTCTGGAAACACCATATATTTT. This encodes CASSVRAGASGNTIYF.

This chain links TRBV2 with TRBJ2-1, with 7 bases aligning to TRBD2. Trimming removed 7 bases from V and 7 bases from J; junction bases left unmatched: 13. Per germline, CDR1 SNHLY and CDR2 FYNNEI. This CDR3 is built from 15 residues. The CDR3 is CASTELARLNNEQFF. The CDR3 DNA is TGTGCCAGCACCGAACTAGCGCGGCTTAATAATGAGCAGTTCTTC. The complete variable domain, with remaining parts taken from reference TRBV2 and TRBJ2-1, reads EPEVTQTPSHQVTQMGQEVILRCVPISNHLYFYWYRQILGQKVEFLVSFYNNEISEKSEIFDDQFSVERPDGSNFTLKIRSTKLEDSAMYFCASTELARLNNEQFFGPGTRLTVL.

The J gene is TRBJ1-3, the V gene TRBV4-3; 9 bases match TRBD1. Germline-derived CDR1 and CDR2 are LGHNA and YSLEER. This CDR3 spans 18 amino acids. Trimming removed 0 bases from V and 6 bases from J; junction bases left unmatched: 12. CDR3 bases: TGCGCCAGCAGCCAAGAGAGGGAGCGGGACAGGGCAACAAACACCATATATTTT. It encodes CASSQERERDRATNTIYF.

J is TRBJ2-6 and V is TRBV11-2; D is undetermined. The CDR3 length is 14 residues. The ends were cut back, 4 bases at V and 4 bases at J, with 8 bases in the middle. CDR1 is SGHAT and CDR2 is FQNNGV in the germline V gene. CDR3 protein: CASSSPAGANVLTF. DNA for the CDR3: TGTGCCAGCAGCTCCCCCGCGGGGGCCAACGTCCTGACTTTC.

The rearrangement links TRBV14 to TRBJ1-1; D gene ambiguous. This CDR3 spans 15 amino acids. Trimming left V 1 base short and J 6 bases short, with 15 bases between. Germline CDR1 is SGHDN and CDR2 is FVKESK. DNA of the CDR3: TGTGCCAGCAGCCAAGGTGGGGAGGGTGCCGCTGAAGCTTTCTTT. Translating gives CASSQGGEGAAEAFF.

The V gene is TRBV6-5, the J gene TRBJ2-3, with D maybe TRBD1 (5 bases). The CDR3 runs 15 residues. Germline values: CDR1 MNHEY, CDR2 SVGAGI. Between the trimmed V and J ends, which lost 2 bases and 0 bases, there was a span of 9 bases. Here the CDR3 reads CASSYRKGSTDTQYF. Here the CDR3 DNA reads TGTGCCAGCAGTTACCGCAAGGGGAGCACAGATACGCAGTATTTT.

The chain combines TRBV30 with TRBJ1-6; D gene unclear. V was pared by 3 bases and J by 1 base, with 16 bases between. The CDR3 length is 17 residues. Germline V lookup: CDR1 GTSNPN, CDR2 SVGIG (reference sequence). The CDR3 nucleotides read TGTGCCTGGAGCGACGCCCCCGCCGGGTCCTATAATTCACCCCTCCACTTT. Its protein product is CAWSDAPAGSYNSPLHF.

The CDR3 DNA follows: TGCGCCAGCAGCCCTGGACAGGGGGCGAACACTGAAGCTTTCTTT. It specifies CASSPGQGANTEAFF. The V gene is TRBV5-1, the J gene TRBJ1-1; 11 nucleotides line up with TRBD1. The germline CDR1 and CDR2 sequences are SGHRS and YFSETQ. The V and J ends lost 4 bases and 1 base, in that order; junction bases with no gene match: 3. The CDR3 is made up of 15 amino acids.

J is TRBJ1-2 and V is TRBV29-1; the D is unclear. Per the germline V gene, CDR1 is SQVTM and CDR2 is ANQGSEA. The CDR3 has 10 residues. Trimming removed 0 bases at V and 8 bases at J, with 4 bases between. In nucleotides, the CDR3 is TGCAGCGTTGAAGACCAGGGCTACACCTTC. It encodes CSVEDQGYTF.

This clone was detected once. V usage is TRBV27 and J usage is TRBJ2-7, with D unresolved. The CDR3 extends over 13 amino acids. V was cut by 1 base and J by 1 base, with 5 bases left in between. Germline CDR1 MNHEY, CDR2 SMNVEV (reference sequence). CDR3 residues: CASSLYRSYEQYF. In DNA, the CDR3 is TGTGCCAGCAGTTTATATCGGTCCTACGAGCAGTACTTC.

The count of this clone is one. The chain recombines TRBV27 with TRBJ2-3; a weak D match, TRBD1 (6 bases). This CDR3 has 16 amino acids. V lost 2 bases to trimming and J lost 2 bases, with 14 bases between them. Germline V CDR1 and CDR2: MNHEY, SMNVEV (reference sequence). DNA of the CDR3: TGTGCCAGCAGTTTAGGGGCAGGGGTTTTCACAGATACGCAGTATTTT. Translated, it gives CASSLGAGVFTDTQYF.

This clone was recorded once. As DNA, the CDR3 is TGTGCCAGCAGCTTTCCGACAGGGGCCGGCTACGAGCAGTACTTC. Translating it yields CASSFPTGAGYEQYF. The J gene is TRBJ2-7, the V gene TRBV7-8; 8 nucleotides agree with TRBD1. Germline V gives CDR1 SGHVS, CDR2 FQNEAQ. This CDR3 region has 15 residues. V gave up 3 bases and J gave up 3 bases; unmatched junction bases: 7.

The rearrangement links TRBV30 to TRBJ2-1; 7 bases are a match to TRBD2. Looked up from germline, CDR1 is GTSNPN and CDR2 is SVGIG (reference sequence). Trimming cost V 4 bases and J 7 bases; bases outside gene matches: 16. CDR3 length: 16 residues. CDR3 in DNA: TGTGCCTGGACCTCGGGGGTCGCGGGAGAGGGAAATGAGCAGTTCTTC. It is translated as CAWTSGVAGEGNEQFF.

This clone was seen just once. V gene TRBV5-1 combines with J gene TRBJ2-1, with TRBD2 matching over 8 bases. Trimming removed 4 bases from V and 10 bases from J; junction bases left unmatched: 7. This CDR3 is built from 13 residues. From germline, CDR1 is SGHRS and CDR2 YFSETQ. For the CDR3, the DNA is TGCGCCAGCAGCCCAGAAGCGGGAGACGAGCAGTTCTTC. As protein: CASSPEAGDEQFF.

This clone was recorded only once. The V call is TRBV11-2, the J call TRBJ1-2, with D uncertain. There are 13 residues in the CDR3. The germline CDR1 and CDR2 sequences are SGHAT and FQNNGV. Trimming took off 0 bases at V and 10 bases at J, with 12 bases between the two ends. The CDR3 sequence is CASSLDRDTDYTF. The CDR3 DNA reads as TGTGCCAGCAGCTTAGATCGTGACACTGACTACACCTTC.

V is TRBV9 and J is TRBJ1-5; 9 nucleotides line up with TRBD1. The CDR3 sequence is 18 residues long. J gave up 2 bases and V 3 bases, and 12 bases lay outside the gene matches. CDR1 and CDR2 from the germline V gene are SGDLS and YYNGEE. This CDR3 is CASSEGQGSDFGNQPQHF. In nucleotides, the CDR3 is TGTGCCAGCAGCGAGGGACAGGGCTCTGATTTCGGCAATCAGCCCCAGCATTTT.

The chain has TRBV18 and TRBJ1-2; 7 bases are a match to TRBD1. The germline V gene encodes CDR1 KGHSH and CDR2 LQKENI. V was pared by 5 bases and J by 7 bases, with 10 bases of the junction left unmatched. The CDR3 consists of 14 residues. The CDR3 DNA reads as TGTGCCAGCTCAATTGGGACAGAATCTCTTGGCTACACCTTC. Amino acid sequence: CASSIGTESLGYTF.

The table lists this clone with a count of one. The rearrangement joins TRBV5-1 to TRBJ2-7; the D is unclear. The CDR3 runs 11 residues. The germline V gene has CDR1 SGHRS and CDR2 YFSETQ. Trimming cost V 4 bases and J 5 bases, with 7 bases left between them. The CDR3 nucleotides read TGCGCCAGCAGCAATATTCACGAGCAGTACTTC. It translates to CASSNIHEQYF.

V gene TRBV4-3 combines with J gene TRBJ1-3; 8 nucleotides align to TRBD1. This CDR3 has 17 amino acids. Germline trimming cut 0 bases from V and 2 bases from J; bases unmatched to any gene: 6. CDR1 is LGHNA and CDR2 is YSLEER in the germline V gene. CDR3 nucleotide sequence: TGCGCCAGCAGCCAAGACAGGGGGCCACCTCCTGGAAACACCATATATTTT. Protein product: CASSQDRGPPPGNTIYF.

The chain recombines TRBV14 with TRBJ1-6, with unresolved D. Trimming pared 0 bases from V and 10 bases from J, leaving 7 bases between. Germline V CDR1 and CDR2: SGHDN, FVKESK. The CDR3 has 13 amino acids. CDR3 sequence (DNA): TGTGCCAGCAGCCAAGATCGTGGCTCACCCCTCCACTTT. Its protein product is CASSQDRGSPLHF.